These 11 T cell receptor beta chains were all obtained from the same sample, sequenced in a study of shared clonotypes between healthy human individuals. The repertoire was sequenced with immunoSEQ multiplex PCR; TCRdb's copy has only in-frame clones and lacks some. The sample carries a few million clones, just over 90% recorded once. Positive CCR7 selection of CD45RO-negative cells yielded the naive CD8 cells, and terminally differentiated effector memory CD45RA+ cells were excluded. The specimen sequenced was naive CD8+ T cells from PBMCs. The receptor source for this set is a man in his late teens or twenties in good health. Some clones in this sample may be carry-over from other donors' samples.

This chain uses TRBV9 with TRBJ1-2; tentative D call: TRBD1 (5 bases). The germline V gene has CDR1 SGDLS and CDR2 YYNGEE. The V end was cut by 4 bases, the J end by 4 bases, with 11 bases between. The CDR3 consists of 13 residues. Written as DNA, the CDR3 is TGTGCCAGCAGCCCCCTGGGGGGCTATGGCTACACCTTC. It translates to CASSPLGGYGYTF.

This clone was seen a single time. The rearrangement links TRBV5-5 to TRBJ2-3, with TRBD1 as a possible D gene (5 bases). Trimming left V 1 base short and J 4 bases short, with 13 bases between. The germline V gene encodes CDR1 SGHKS and CDR2 YYEKEE (reference sequence). The CDR3 contains 15 residues. CDR3 DNA: TGTGCCAGCAGCTTGCGGCTAGGGGCTTCAGATACGCAGTATTTT. Translation gives CASSLRLGASDTQYF.

The chain links TRBV2 to TRBJ2-1; D may be TRBD2 (6 bases). The CDR3 covers 14 residues. V lost 6 bases to trimming and J lost 5 bases, with 14 bases between them. CDR1 and CDR2 (germline): SNHLY, FYNNEI. CDR3: CASRELTGDNEQFF. The CDR3, as DNA: TGTGCCAGCAGGGAGCTGACGGGGGACAATGAGCAGTTCTTC.

This chain links TRBV15 with TRBJ1-5; D remains unclear. The CDR3 length is 13 residues. The ends were cut back, 8 bases at V and 9 bases at J, with 17 bases in the middle. The germline V gene encodes CDR1 LNHNV and CDR2 YYDKDF (reference sequence). The CDR3, as DNA: TGTGCCACCCAGAGGACGGTCGCGGGGCCCCAGCATTTT. Its translation: CATQRTVAGPQHF.

This chain uses TRBV10-3 with TRBJ1-1; D gene unclear. V was trimmed by 4 bases and J by 5 bases, leaving 8 bases between them. Germline assignment: CDR1 ENHRY and CDR2 SYGVKD. The CDR3 is made up of 12 amino acids. CDR3 amino acids: CAISAQETEAFF. DNA of the CDR3: TGTGCCATCAGTGCCCAGGAGACTGAAGCTTTCTTT.

This clone came up once. Other nucleotide sequences from this sample produce the same CDR3. This chain uses TRBV19 with TRBJ2-1; the D call may be TRBD1 or TRBD2 (5 bases each). CDR3 length: 13 residues. Germline V gene sequence: CDR1 LNHDA, CDR2 SQIVND (reference sequence). Trimming pared 5 bases from V and 4 bases from J, leaving 9 bases between. CDR3 residues: CASSLGRYNEQFF. CDR3 in DNA: TGTGCCAGTAGTCTGGGACGTTACAATGAGCAGTTCTTC.

The V call is TRBV28, the J call TRBJ1-1, with TRBD1 matching over 7 bases. The CDR3 has 13 amino acids. J gave up 7 bases and V 2 bases, and 4 bases lay outside the gene matches. Looked up from germline, CDR1 is MDHEN and CDR2 is SYDVKM. For the CDR3, the DNA is TGTGCCAGCAGTTTAGCAGGGGGGTATGAAGCTTTCTTT. This encodes CASSLAGGYEAFF. The full variable domain, its missing parts supplied by reference TRBV28 and TRBJ1-1, is DVKVTQSSRYLVKRTGEKVFLECVQDMDHENMFWYRQDPGLGLRLIYFSYDVKMKEKGDIPEGYSVSREKKERFSLILESASTNQTSMYLCASSLAGGYEAFFGQGTRLTVV.

The chain recombines TRBV19 with TRBJ1-1; 8 nucleotides align to TRBD1. Germline CDR1 reads LNHDA; CDR2 reads SQIVND (reference sequence). V lost 2 bases and J lost 6; bases outside the gene matches: 8. The CDR3 length is 15 residues. CDR3 DNA sequence: TGTGCCAGTAGTATATCCGTGGCAGGGGGCTCTGAAGCTTTCTTT. This translates into CASSISVAGGSEAFF.

The V and J genes are TRBV5-6 and TRBJ2-7; 9 nucleotides agree with TRBD1. In germline, CDR1 is SGHDT, CDR2 YYEEEE. This CDR3 comprises 13 residues. Trimming removed 4 bases from V and 5 bases from J; junction bases left unmatched: 4. In nucleotides, the CDR3 is TGTGCCAGCAGCCTAAGGACAGGGGACGAGCAGTACTTC. Translating gives CASSLRTGDEQYF. Filled out from reference TRBV5-6 and TRBJ2-7, the complete variable domain reads DAGVTQSPTHLIKTRGQQVTLRCSPKSGHDTVSWYQQALGQGPQFIFQYYEEEERQRGNFPDRFSGHQFPNYSSELNVNALLLGDSALYLCASSLRTGDEQYFGPGTRLTVT.

This clone was seen only a few times. This chain uses TRBV19 with TRBJ1-3; D is unresolved. Germline assignment: CDR1 LNHDA and CDR2 SQIVND (reference sequence). Trimming took 3 bases from V and 11 from J, leaving 17 bases between them. The CDR3 spans 14 residues. The CDR3 loop is CASSIGSPTGAIYF. Written as DNA, the CDR3 is TGTGCCAGTAGTATCGGTAGCCCAACCGGGGCCATATATTTT.

The rearrangement uses TRBV11-3 and TRBJ2-2; a possible D gene is TRBD2 (6 bases). Germline V gene sequence: CDR1 SGHNT, CDR2 YENEEA. V lost 1 base to trimming and J lost 4 bases, with 16 bases between them. The CDR3 spans 17 residues. DNA for the CDR3: TGTGCCAGCAGCTTAGCCCCCGGGGGAGGAAGCACCGGGGAGCTGTTTTTT. It translates to CASSLAPGGGSTGELFF.